Listed here are 16 T cell receptor beta chains from one sample, sequenced in a study of shared clonotypes between healthy human individuals. The assay was immunoSEQ multiplex PCR, and TCRdb's table has in-frame clones only and misses some. The repertoire holds more than 2 million clones, 95% seen once, with 0.13% in the top ten. The sample comprised naive CD4+ T cells sorted from blood. Subset described: CD45RA+ positively selected. The receptors were sampled from a man aged 18 to 29 in good health.

This chain links TRBV6-5 with TRBJ1-2; TRBD1 might be the D (5 bases). Germline-derived CDR1 and CDR2 are MNHEY and SVGAGI. The CDR3 sequence is 16 residues long. Trimming cost V 0 bases and J 1 base, with 12 bases left between them. The CDR3 coding sequence is TGTGCCAGCAGTTACTCGGGGCAGCAGAGTAACTATGGCTACACCTTC. Its protein product is CASSYSGQQSNYGYTF.

Notes on this clone: An end of the junction differs from the germline gene, which may be a read error. The chain carries TRBV5-1 and TRBJ2-1, with D unresolved. The V gene's germline CDR1 is SGHRS and CDR2 YFSETQ. CDR3 length equals 14 residues. CDR3 sequence (DNA): TGCGCCAGCAGCTACCCAGGCTCCCACAATGAGCAGTTCTTC. It specifies CASSYPGSHNEQFF.

V usage is TRBV10-1 and J usage is TRBJ2-2; no firm D call. Germline lookup yields CDR1 WNHNN and CDR2 SYGVQD (reference sequence). V was cut by 4 bases and J by 1 base, with 7 bases left in between. The CDR3 length is 14 residues. The CDR3 is CASSAYGNTGELFF. The CDR3 DNA reads TGCGCCAGCAGTGCGTACGGGAACACCGGGGAGCTGTTTTTT.

V is TRBV9 and J is TRBJ2-7, with TRBD1 matching over 9 bases. Germline V CDR1 and CDR2: SGDLS, YYNGEE. The CDR3 is 13 amino acids. V trimming: 4 bases; J trimming: 5 bases; junction bases outside the gene matches: 4. CDR3 loop: CASSPRTGDEQYF. CDR3 nucleotide sequence: TGTGCCAGCAGCCCGAGGACAGGGGACGAGCAGTACTTC.

The chain combines TRBV2 with TRBJ2-2; TRBD2 matches 8 bases. Germline V gives CDR1 SNHLY, CDR2 FYNNEI. The CDR3 totals 16 residues. V lost 1 base, J lost 6 bases, and 7 bases stayed unmatched. The CDR3 region has the DNA TGTGCCAGCAGTGAAGTGGGGGTAGCGGGACCCGGGGAGCTGTTTTTT. Translating it yields CASSEVGVAGPGELFF. The entire variable domain, with the rest obtained from reference TRBV2 and TRBJ2-2, is as follows: EPEVTQTPSHQVTQMGQEVILRCVPISNHLYFYWYRQILGQKVEFLVSFYNNEISEKSEIFDDQFSVERPDGSNFTLKIRSTKLEDSAMYFCASSEVGVAGPGELFFGEGSRLTVL.

This clone was observed a single time. The chain's CDR3 is CASRGGARGDTQYF. The CDR3 coding sequence is TGTGCCAGCAGGGGAGGGGCCCGAGGCGATACGCAGTATTTT. The J gene is TRBJ2-3, the V gene TRBV2, with 7 bases fitting TRBD2. V trimming: 6 bases; J trimming: 6 bases; junction bases outside the gene matches: 9. Looked up from germline, CDR1 is SNHLY and CDR2 is FYNNEI. The CDR3 is made up of 14 amino acids.

The chain couples TRBV11-2 to TRBJ2-7; 7 positions agree with TRBD2. J lost 3 bases, V lost 4 bases, and 6 bases had no gene match. This CDR3 comprises 14 residues. Looked up from germline, CDR1 is SGHAT and CDR2 is FQNNGV. CDR3: CASSSLSSGYEQYF. The CDR3 bases are TGTGCCAGCAGCTCATTGTCTAGCGGCTACGAGCAGTACTTC.

The chain couples TRBV11-2 to TRBJ1-1; D unclear. Germline V gene sequence: CDR1 SGHAT, CDR2 FQNNGV. The V and J ends lost 5 bases and 1 base respectively, with 11 bases between them. The CDR3 extends over 14 amino acids. In DNA form, the CDR3 reads TGTGCCAGCAGCCCAACCCCACAGAACACTGAAGCTTTCTTT. It codes for CASSPTPQNTEAFF.

V is TRBV6-5 and J is TRBJ1-1, with D maybe TRBD1 (6 bases). Germline V gives CDR1 MNHEY, CDR2 SVGAGI. Trimming left V 4 bases short and J 1 base short, with 10 bases between. This CDR3 comprises 14 residues. The CDR3 protein is CASSLGHQNTEAFF. CDR3 coding DNA: TGTGCCAGCAGTTTGGGACACCAGAACACTGAAGCTTTCTTT.

The chain combines TRBV5-1 with TRBJ2-7; 8 bases are a match to TRBD2. Germline-derived CDR1 and CDR2 are SGHRS and YFSETQ. V lost 3 bases to trimming and J lost 3 bases; unmatched junction nucleotides: 5. The CDR3 is 14 amino acids. The CDR3 sequence: CASSSGTSLYEQYF. The CDR3 DNA reads TGCGCCAGCAGCTCCGGGACTAGTCTCTACGAGCAGTACTTC.

The rearrangement uses TRBV23-1 and TRBJ2-7; 10 nucleotides match TRBD2. TRBV23-1 is designated an ORF whose function remains uncertain. This CDR3 is 14 amino acids long. V was pared by 9 bases and J by 4 bases, with 9 bases of the junction left unmatched. The CDR3 DNA follows: TGCGCCAGAAAGACGAGCGGGAGGGATTACGAGCAGTACTTC. Its translation is CARKTSGRDYEQYF.

This chain joins TRBV30 and TRBJ2-7; 9 bases agree with TRBD2. The CDR3 has 14 residues. V trimming: 2 bases; J trimming: 6 bases; junction bases outside the gene matches: 8. Per the germline V gene, CDR1 is GTSNPN and CDR2 is SVGIG (reference sequence). The CDR3 protein is CAWSPLAGTSEQYF. Written as DNA, the CDR3 is TGTGCCTGGAGTCCGCTAGCGGGAACCTCCGAGCAGTACTTC.

Worth noting for this clone: Additional DNA sequences in this sample encode the identical CDR3. V is TRBV4-3 and J is TRBJ1-1, with D unresolved. In germline, CDR1 is LGHNA, CDR2 YSLEER. The CDR3 runs 13 residues. V gave up 3 bases and J gave up 0 bases, with 5 bases separating them. CDR3 region: CASSQEMNTEAFF. In nucleotides, the CDR3 is TGCGCCAGCAGCCAGGAGATGAACACTGAAGCTTTCTTT.

This chain uses TRBV6-5 with TRBJ1-1; 7 bases are a match to TRBD1. Germline lookup yields CDR1 MNHEY and CDR2 SVGAGI. This CDR3 contains 11 residues. Trimming cost V 6 bases and J 7 bases; bases outside gene matches: 2. The CDR3 is CASRRQGEAFF. CDR3 in DNA: TGTGCCAGCAGGAGACAGGGTGAAGCTTTCTTT.

This chain links TRBV5-4 with TRBJ2-5, with D possibly TRBD2 on 5 matching bases. Germline V lookup: CDR1 SGHNT, CDR2 YYREEE (reference sequence). V lost 5 bases to trimming and J lost 4 bases, with 18 bases between them. The CDR3 length is 15 residues. CDR3 DNA: TGTGCCAGCAGTTCGAAAAAAAGGGAGACAGAGACCCAGTACTTC. Protein sequence: CASSSKKRETETQYF.

The J gene is TRBJ2-7, the V gene TRBV2, with 10 nucleotides matching TRBD1. The CDR3 runs to 16 residues. Germline CDR1 reads SNHLY; CDR2 reads FYNNEI. J gave up 3 bases and V 5 bases, and 10 bases lay outside the gene matches. The CDR3 DNA follows: TGTGCCAGCAGTTCCTTAGGGGACAGGGGACGCTACGAGCAGTACTTC. It translates to CASSSLGDRGRYEQYF.